Here is one T cell receptor (beta chain) with its context. This sample is drawn from a study of cytotoxic CD8 clonotypes in ibrutinib-treated CLL. Sequencing used immunoSEQ multiplex PCR; TCRdb keeps in-frame clones, though not all of them. The table lists about 40,000 clones, roughly two thirds of them singletons. V was pared by 4 bases and J by 5 bases, with 6 bases of the junction left unmatched. The V gene's germline CDR1 is MNHEY and CDR2 SMNVEV (reference sequence). This CDR3 comprises 14 residues. The input for sequencing was PBMCs, taken at disease progression, from a patient treated with ibrutinib. The receptor comes from a human donor with chronic lymphocytic leukemia. J is TRBJ2-5 and V is TRBV27, with TRBD1 identical over 8 bases. CDR3 nucleotide sequence: TGTGCCAGCAGTTCCGGACAGGGATGGGAGACCCAGTACTTC. Its translation is CASSSGQGWETQYF.